These 4 T cell receptor beta chains were sequenced from one sample in a study of blood T cell repertoires in COVID-19 (dated by TCRdb to the early 2020s). Receptor amplification or capture employed the immunoSEQ multiplex PCR assay. TCRdb re-hosts the immuneACCESS table, in-frame sequences only. Its copies lack some clones; in the studies checked, an unresolved V gene accounts for under half of them, and the cause for the rest is not known. For this sample there are tens of thousands of clones; just over 90% appear just once. Of the sample, more than 4% falls within the top ten clones. The sample taken for sequencing was peripheral blood. Source of these receptors: a human donor in a cohort sampled during active COVID-19.

This chain joins TRBV3-1 (or the pseudogene TRBV3-2) and TRBJ1-5; D gene unclear. Trimming took 1 base from V and 3 from J, leaving 16 bases between them. CDR1 is LGHDT and CDR2 is YNNKEL in the germline V gene (reference sequence). The CDR3 sequence is 17 residues long. CDR3 in amino acids: CASSQGEGRALNQPQHF. DNA for the CDR3: TGTGCCAGCAGCCAAGGCGAGGGTAGGGCCCTCAATCAGCCCCAGCATTTT.

The chain couples TRBV2 to TRBJ2-1; D is unresolved. Germline lookup yields CDR1 SNHLY and CDR2 FYNNEI. This CDR3 comprises 11 residues. Between the trimmed V and J ends, which lost 5 bases and 4 bases, there was a span of 3 bases. CDR3: CASSTYNEQFF. The CDR3 region has the DNA TGTGCCAGCAGTACTTACAATGAGCAGTTCTTC.

The chain is built from TRBV2 and TRBJ2-4; no clear D gene. The CDR3 is 14 residues long. Germline V gene sequence: CDR1 SNHLY, CDR2 FYNNEI. V was pared by 5 bases and J by 4 bases, with 12 bases between. The CDR3 DNA sequence: TGTGCCAGCAGTCCCGGTGTCGAGAAAAACATTCAGTACTTC. This translates into CASSPGVEKNIQYF.

The chain uses TRBV11-3 and TRBJ2-5; perhaps TRBD1 as D (6 bases). CDR1 and CDR2 (germline): SGHNT, YENEEA. Deletions cut 1 base from V and 5 bases from J, with 8 bases between. This CDR3 has 13 amino acids. The CDR3 loop reads CASSLAQGETQYF. The CDR3 DNA is TGTGCCAGCAGCTTAGCGCAGGGGGAGACCCAGTACTTC.